Sequencing of this T cell receptor beta chain was carried out in a study of control samples from healthy donors and cancer patients. The germline V gene has CDR1 MNHEY and CDR2 SVGAGI. This CDR3 is built from 14 residues. Using immunoSEQ multiplex PCR, the repertoire was profiled, and TCRdb retains in-frame clones only, with some absent. The sample has around 180,000 clones; roughly 92% are singletons. As regards this clone: The junction departs from germline at one end; a sequencing error may be responsible.

The source of this sequence is a woman aged 18 to 35 in good health. V and J are TRBV6-5 and TRBJ1-1; weak D call: TRBD1 (6 bases). The sequencing input was blood. CDR3: CASSYSVQRDTPLF. As DNA, the CDR3 is TGTGCCAGCAGTTACTCTGTCCAGCGGGACACCCCCCTTTTT.